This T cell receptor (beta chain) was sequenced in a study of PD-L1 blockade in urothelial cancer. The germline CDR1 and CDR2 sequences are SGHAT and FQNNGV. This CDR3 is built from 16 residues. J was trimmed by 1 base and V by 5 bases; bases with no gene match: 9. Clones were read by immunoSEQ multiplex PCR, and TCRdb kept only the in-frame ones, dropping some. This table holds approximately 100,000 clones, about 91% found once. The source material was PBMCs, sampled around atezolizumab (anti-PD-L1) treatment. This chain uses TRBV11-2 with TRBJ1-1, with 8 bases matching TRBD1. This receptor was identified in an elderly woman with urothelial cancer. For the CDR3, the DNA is TGTGCCAGCAGCCCAATTAGACAGGGGAGGAACACTGAAGCTTTCTTT. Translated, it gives CASSPIRQGRNTEAFF.